Below, 10 T cell receptor beta chains from the same sample are listed, as sequenced in a study of cytomegalovirus exposure and HLA in healthy donors (dated 2017 in TCRdb). Preparation of the library involved the immunoSEQ multiplex PCR assay. The immuneACCESS repertoire file appears here via TCRdb, limited to in-frame rearrangements. These files lack a portion of the clones; in checked studies, under half of the deficit traces to unresolved V genes, and the cause of the others is not known. A total of under 65,000 clones appear in this sample, roughly 89% of them only once. The top ten clonotypes cover roughly 8.4% of the sample. Sequences were obtained from PBMCs. The receptor source for this set is a woman under 30 in good health and CMV-seropositive.

V gene TRBV4-1 combines with J gene TRBJ2-1; no firm D call. Per the germline V gene, CDR1 is MGHRA and CDR2 is YSYEKL. The CDR3 has 14 amino acids. Trimming removed 0 bases at V and 7 bases at J, with 10 bases between. CDR3 protein: CASSQDPSRNEQFF. DNA of the CDR3: TGCGCCAGCAGCCAAGATCCCTCTAGGAATGAGCAGTTCTTC.

V is TRBV11-2 and J is TRBJ1-1; D is uncertain. Trimming took off 3 bases at V and 10 bases at J, with 15 bases between the two ends. CDR3 length equals 13 residues. Looked up from germline, CDR1 is SGHAT and CDR2 is FQNNGV. CDR3 DNA sequence: TGTGCCAGCAGCTTGGGGATGACGGGGAGAGCTTTCTTT. Translated, it gives CASSLGMTGRAFF.

CDR3 bases: TGCGCCAGCAGCACGGACATAGGAGGGTATGAGCAGTTCTTC. Translated: CASSTDIGGYEQFF. The V call is TRBV5-1, the J call TRBJ2-1, with a possible D match to TRBD2 (6 bases). CDR1 and CDR2 from the germline V gene are SGHRS and YFSETQ. Trimming stripped 4 bases from V and 8 bases from J, with 16 bases between. The length of the CDR3 is 14 residues.

The V gene is TRBV6-1, the J gene TRBJ1-2; TRBD1 matches 7 bases. With 6 bases clipped from V and 0 bases from J, the junction kept 7 bases outside the gene matches. The CDR3 sequence is 15 residues long. Germline V gene data show CDR1 as MNHNS and CDR2 as SASEGT. The CDR3 nucleotides are TGTGCCAGCAGGGTTACAGACAGGGCTAACTATGGCTACACCTTC. It codes for CASRVTDRANYGYTF.

V usage is TRBV7-6 and J usage is TRBJ1-6; D unclear. The V end was cut by 1 base, the J end by 10 bases, with 11 bases between. The CDR3 runs to 14 residues. The V gene's germline CDR1 is SGHVS and CDR2 FNYEAQ. The CDR3, as DNA: TGTGCCAGCAGCTTAGAAAAGGGAGGCTCACCCCTCCACTTT. It translates to CASSLEKGGSPLHF.

The rearrangement links TRBV6-5 to TRBJ2-5, with 7 bases lining up with TRBD1. The CDR3 is 14 amino acids. Germline CDR1 MNHEY, CDR2 SVGAGI. Trimming removed 5 bases from V and 0 bases from J; junction bases left unmatched: 3. CDR3 residues: CASSRTGDQETQYF. In nucleotides, the CDR3 is TGTGCCAGCAGTCGAACAGGGGACCAAGAGACCCAGTACTTC.

In DNA form, the CDR3 reads TGTGCCAGCAGCATACAGGGGCGTAACACCGGGGAGCTGTTTTTT. It codes for CASSIQGRNTGELFF. The chain combines TRBV5-4 with TRBJ2-2; 7 bases are a match to TRBD1. Germline lookup yields CDR1 SGHNT and CDR2 YYREEE (reference sequence). The CDR3 has 15 residues. With V trimmed by 4 bases and J by 2 bases, 5 bases remained unmatched.

The rearrangement uses TRBV6-6 and TRBJ1-4; a possible D gene is TRBD1 (6 bases). CDR3 length: 16 residues. The ends were cut back, 2 bases at V and 7 bases at J, with 17 bases in the middle. CDR1 MNHNY and CDR2 SVGAGI come from the germline V gene (reference sequence). The CDR3 DNA reads TGTGCCAGCAGTTACGACCTCAGGGGCGCTGGTGAAAAACTGTTTTTT. Translated: CASSYDLRGAGEKLFF.

The chain couples TRBV6-5 to TRBJ2-5; 10 nucleotides match TRBD2. CDR3 size: 16 residues. The junction had 6 bases not matched to a gene; V was cut back by 4 bases and J by 1 base. Germline-derived CDR1 and CDR2 are MNHEY and SVGAGI. The CDR3 bases are TGTGCCAGCAGTTCCTCCAGCGGGGGGGCCCAAGAGACCCAGTACTTC. It specifies CASSSSSGGAQETQYF.

V is TRBV5-1 and J is TRBJ1-1; D uncertain. Looked up from germline, CDR1 is SGHRS and CDR2 is YFSETQ. This CDR3 has 15 amino acids. V lost 4 bases, J lost 1 base, and 14 bases lay in between. As DNA, the CDR3 is TGCGCCAGCAGCATAGGAGGGAGGTCGAACACTGAAGCTTTCTTT. Protein sequence: CASSIGGRSNTEAFF.